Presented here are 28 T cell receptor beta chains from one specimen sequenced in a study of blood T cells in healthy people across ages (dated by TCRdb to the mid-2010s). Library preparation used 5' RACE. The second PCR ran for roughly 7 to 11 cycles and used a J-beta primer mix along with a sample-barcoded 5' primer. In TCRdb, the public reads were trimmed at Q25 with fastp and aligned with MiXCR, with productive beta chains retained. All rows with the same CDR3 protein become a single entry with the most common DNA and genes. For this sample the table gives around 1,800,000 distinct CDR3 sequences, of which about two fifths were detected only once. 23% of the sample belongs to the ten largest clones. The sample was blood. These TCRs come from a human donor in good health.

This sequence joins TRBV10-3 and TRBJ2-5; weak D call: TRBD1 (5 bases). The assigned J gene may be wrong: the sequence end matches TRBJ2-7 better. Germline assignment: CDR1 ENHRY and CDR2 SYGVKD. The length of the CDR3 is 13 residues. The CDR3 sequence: CAIGGELGVEQYF. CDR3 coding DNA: TGTGCCATCGGTGGCGAGTTAGGGGTCGAGCAGTACTTC.

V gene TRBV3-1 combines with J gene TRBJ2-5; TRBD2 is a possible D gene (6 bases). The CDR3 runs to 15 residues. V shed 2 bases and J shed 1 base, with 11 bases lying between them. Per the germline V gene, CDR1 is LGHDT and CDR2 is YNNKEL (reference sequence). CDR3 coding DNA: TGTGCCAGCAGCCAATCTAGCGCACCCCAAGAGACCCAGTACTTC. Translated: CASSQSSAPQETQYF.

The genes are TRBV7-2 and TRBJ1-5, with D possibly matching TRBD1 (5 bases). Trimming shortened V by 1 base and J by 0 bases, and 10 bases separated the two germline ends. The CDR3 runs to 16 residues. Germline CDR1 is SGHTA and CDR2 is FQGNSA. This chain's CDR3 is CASSLEGQYSNQPQHF. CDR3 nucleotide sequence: TGTGCCAGCAGCTTAGAGGGGCAGTATAGCAATCAGCCCCAGCATTTT.

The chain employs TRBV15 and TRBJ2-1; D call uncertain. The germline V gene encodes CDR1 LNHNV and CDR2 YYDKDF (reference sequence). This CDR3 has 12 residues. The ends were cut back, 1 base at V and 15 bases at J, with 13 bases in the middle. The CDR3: CATSRVGSRRFF. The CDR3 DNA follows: TGTGCCACCAGCAGAGTTGGATCCCGGAGGTTCTTC.

DNA for the CDR3: TGCGCCAGCAGCCTAACCGGGACCAGAGGGGATACGCAGTATTTT. Protein sequence: CASSLTGTRGDTQYF. The chain carries TRBV5-1 and TRBJ2-3, with D tentatively TRBD1 or TRBD2 (5 bases each). This CDR3 spans 15 amino acids. Trimming left V 4 bases short and J 6 bases short, with 18 bases between. CDR1 and CDR2 from the germline V gene are SGHRS and YFSETQ.

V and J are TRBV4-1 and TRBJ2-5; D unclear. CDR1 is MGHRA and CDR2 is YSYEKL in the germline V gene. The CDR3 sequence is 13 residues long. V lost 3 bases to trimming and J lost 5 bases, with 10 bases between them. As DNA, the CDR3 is TGCGCCAGCAGCCACCTCGTAGGGGAGACCCAGTACTTC. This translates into CASSHLVGETQYF.

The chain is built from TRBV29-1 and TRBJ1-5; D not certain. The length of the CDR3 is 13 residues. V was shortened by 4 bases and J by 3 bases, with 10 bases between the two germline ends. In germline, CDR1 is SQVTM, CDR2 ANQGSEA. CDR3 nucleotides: TGCAGCGTTGCCACATCGGACAATCAGCCCCAGCATTTT. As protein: CSVATSDNQPQHF.

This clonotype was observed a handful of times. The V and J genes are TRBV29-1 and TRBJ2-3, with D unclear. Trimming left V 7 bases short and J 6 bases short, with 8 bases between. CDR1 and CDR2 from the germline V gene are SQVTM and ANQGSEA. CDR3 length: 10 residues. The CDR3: CSAAWDTQYF. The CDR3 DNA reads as TGCAGCGCGGCGTGGGATACGCAGTATTTT.

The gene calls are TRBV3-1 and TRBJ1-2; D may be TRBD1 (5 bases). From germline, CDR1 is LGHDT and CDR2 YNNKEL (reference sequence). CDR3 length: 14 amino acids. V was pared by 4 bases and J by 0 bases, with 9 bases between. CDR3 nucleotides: TGTGCCAGCAGCCCTCGACAGCCTAACTATGGCTACACCTTC. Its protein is CASSPRQPNYGYTF.

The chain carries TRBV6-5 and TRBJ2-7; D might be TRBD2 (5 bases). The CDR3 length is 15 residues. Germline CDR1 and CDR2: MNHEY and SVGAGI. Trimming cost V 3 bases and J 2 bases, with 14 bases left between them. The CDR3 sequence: CASSYGGQAPYEQYF. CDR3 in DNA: TGTGCCAGCAGTTATGGCGGGCAGGCCCCCTACGAGCAGTACTTC.

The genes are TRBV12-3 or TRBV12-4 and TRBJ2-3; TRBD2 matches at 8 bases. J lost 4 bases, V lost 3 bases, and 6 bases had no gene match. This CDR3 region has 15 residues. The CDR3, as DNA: TGTGCCAGCAGTTTTAGCGGGGTGACGGCAGATACGCAGTATTTT. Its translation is CASSFSGVTADTQYF.

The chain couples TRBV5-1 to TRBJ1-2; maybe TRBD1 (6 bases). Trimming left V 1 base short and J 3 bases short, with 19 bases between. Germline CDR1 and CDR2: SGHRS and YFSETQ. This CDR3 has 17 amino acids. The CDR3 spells CASSLFAGARGDYGYTF. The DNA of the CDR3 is TGCGCCAGCAGCTTGTTCGCAGGGGCCCGGGGTGACTATGGCTACACCTTC.

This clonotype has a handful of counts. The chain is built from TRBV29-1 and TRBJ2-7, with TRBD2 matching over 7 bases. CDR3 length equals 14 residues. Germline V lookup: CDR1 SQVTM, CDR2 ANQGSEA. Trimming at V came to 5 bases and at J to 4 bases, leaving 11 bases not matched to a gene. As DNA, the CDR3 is TGCAGCGTTACCCCCCGGGGAGGGACGTACGAGCAGTACTTC. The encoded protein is CSVTPRGGTYEQYF.

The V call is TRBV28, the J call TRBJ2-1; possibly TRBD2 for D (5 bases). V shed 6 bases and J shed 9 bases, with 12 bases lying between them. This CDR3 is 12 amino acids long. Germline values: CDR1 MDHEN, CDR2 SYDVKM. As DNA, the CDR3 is TGTGCCAGCAGAACAAGGACTGTTGAGCAGTTCTTC. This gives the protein CASRTRTVEQFF.

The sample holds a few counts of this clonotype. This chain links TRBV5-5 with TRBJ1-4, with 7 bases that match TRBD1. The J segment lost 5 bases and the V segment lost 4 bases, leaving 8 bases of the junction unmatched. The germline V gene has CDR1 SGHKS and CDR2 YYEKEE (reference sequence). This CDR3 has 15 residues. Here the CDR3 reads CASSHPTGKNEKLFF. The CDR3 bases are TGTGCCAGCAGCCATCCGACAGGGAAAAATGAAAAACTGTTTTTT.

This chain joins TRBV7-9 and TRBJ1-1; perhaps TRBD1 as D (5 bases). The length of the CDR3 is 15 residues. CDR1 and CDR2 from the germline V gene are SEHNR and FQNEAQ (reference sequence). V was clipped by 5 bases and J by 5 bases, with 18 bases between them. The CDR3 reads CASSPGGRLRTEAFF. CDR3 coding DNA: TGTGCCAGCAGCCCGGGGGGTCGGTTGCGAACTGAAGCTTTCTTT.

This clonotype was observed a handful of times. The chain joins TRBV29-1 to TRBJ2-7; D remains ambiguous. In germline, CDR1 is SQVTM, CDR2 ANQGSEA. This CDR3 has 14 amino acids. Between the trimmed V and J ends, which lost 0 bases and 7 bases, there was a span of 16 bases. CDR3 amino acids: CSVEDLRGVGEQYF. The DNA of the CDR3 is TGCAGCGTTGAAGATCTTCGAGGCGTTGGGGAGCAGTACTTC.

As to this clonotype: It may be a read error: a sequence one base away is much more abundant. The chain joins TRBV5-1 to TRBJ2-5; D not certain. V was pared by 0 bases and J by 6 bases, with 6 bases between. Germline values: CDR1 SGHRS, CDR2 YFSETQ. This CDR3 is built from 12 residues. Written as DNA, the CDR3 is TGCGCCAGCAGCTTGGAGCAAAAGACCCAGTACTTC. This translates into CASSLEQKTQYF.

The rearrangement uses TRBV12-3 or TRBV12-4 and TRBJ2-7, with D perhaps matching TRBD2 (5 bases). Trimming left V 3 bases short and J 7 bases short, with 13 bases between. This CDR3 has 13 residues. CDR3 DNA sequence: TGTGCCAGCAGTTTTTTTCGGGGATTGGAGCAGTACTTC. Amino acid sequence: CASSFFRGLEQYF.

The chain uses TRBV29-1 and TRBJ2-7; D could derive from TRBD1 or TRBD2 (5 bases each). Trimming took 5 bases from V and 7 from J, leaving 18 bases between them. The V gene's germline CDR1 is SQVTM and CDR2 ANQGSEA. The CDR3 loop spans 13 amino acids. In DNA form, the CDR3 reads TGCAGCGTTTCCCCGCGAGGGCCAGGGGAGCAGTACTTC. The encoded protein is CSVSPRGPGEQYF.

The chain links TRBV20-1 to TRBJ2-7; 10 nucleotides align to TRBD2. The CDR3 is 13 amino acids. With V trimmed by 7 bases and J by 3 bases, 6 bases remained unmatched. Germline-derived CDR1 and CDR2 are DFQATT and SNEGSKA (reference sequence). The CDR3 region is CSGTSGECYEQYF. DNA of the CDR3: TGCAGTGGAACTAGCGGGGAGTGCTACGAGCAGTACTTC.

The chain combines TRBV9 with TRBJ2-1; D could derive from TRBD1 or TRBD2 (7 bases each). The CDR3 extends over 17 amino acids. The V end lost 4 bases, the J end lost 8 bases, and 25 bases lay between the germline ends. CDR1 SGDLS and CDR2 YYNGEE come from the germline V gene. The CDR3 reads CASSHPIQRQGGDEQFF. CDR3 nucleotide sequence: TGTGCCAGCAGCCACCCCATTCAGAGACAGGGAGGGGATGAGCAGTTCTTC.

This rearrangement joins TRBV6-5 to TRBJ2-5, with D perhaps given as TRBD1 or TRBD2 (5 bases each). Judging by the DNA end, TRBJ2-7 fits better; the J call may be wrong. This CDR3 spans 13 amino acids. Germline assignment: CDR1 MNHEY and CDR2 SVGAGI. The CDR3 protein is CASSYEGPGEQYF. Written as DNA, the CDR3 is TGTGCCAGCAGTTACGAGGGGCCGGGCGAGCAGTACTTC.

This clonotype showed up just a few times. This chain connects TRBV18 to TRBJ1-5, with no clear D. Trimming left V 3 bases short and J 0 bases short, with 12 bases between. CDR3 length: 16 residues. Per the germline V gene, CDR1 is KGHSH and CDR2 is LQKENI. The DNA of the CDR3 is TGTGCCAGCTCACCCCCACTTGGATATAGCAATCAGCCCCAGCATTTT. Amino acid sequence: CASSPPLGYSNQPQHF.

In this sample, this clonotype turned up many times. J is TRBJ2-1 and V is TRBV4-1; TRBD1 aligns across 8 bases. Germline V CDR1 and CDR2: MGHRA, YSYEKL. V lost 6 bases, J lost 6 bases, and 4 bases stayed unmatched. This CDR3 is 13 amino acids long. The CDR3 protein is CASRPTGGNEQFF. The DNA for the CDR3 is TGCGCCAGCAGACCTACAGGGGGCAATGAGCAGTTCTTC.

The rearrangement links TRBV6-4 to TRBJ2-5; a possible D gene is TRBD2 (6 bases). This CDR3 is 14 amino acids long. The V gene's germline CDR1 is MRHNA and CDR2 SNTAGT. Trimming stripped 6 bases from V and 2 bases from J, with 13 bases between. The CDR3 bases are TGTGCCAGCAGGAGGGACTTGGTACAAGAGACCCAGTACTTC. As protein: CASRRDLVQETQYF.

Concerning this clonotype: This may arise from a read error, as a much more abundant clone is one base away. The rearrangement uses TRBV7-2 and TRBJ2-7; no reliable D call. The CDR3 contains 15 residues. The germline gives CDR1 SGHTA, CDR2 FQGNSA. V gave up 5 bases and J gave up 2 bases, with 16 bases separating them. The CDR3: CASSTSPIVTYEQYF. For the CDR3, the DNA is TGTGCCAGCAGCACCTCCCCGATAGTAACCTACGAGCAGTACTTC.

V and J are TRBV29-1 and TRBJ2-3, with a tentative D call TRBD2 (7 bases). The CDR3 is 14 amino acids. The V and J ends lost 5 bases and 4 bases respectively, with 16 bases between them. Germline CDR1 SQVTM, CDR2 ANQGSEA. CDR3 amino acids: CSVSLRGGADTQYF. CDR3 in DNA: TGCAGCGTTTCTTTAAGGGGGGGCGCAGATACGCAGTATTTT.